The 6 T cell receptor beta chains below all came from one sample that was sequenced in a study of T cells in Graves' hyperthyroidism and ophthalmopathy. RNA transcripts provided the source from which TCR beta CDR3 regions were amplified. First-round RT-PCR of the TCR CDR3 relied on the HTBI primer set. In TCRdb, the multiplex PCR reads were re-called with MiXCR into one record per CDR3 protein. The sample carries about 130,000 distinct CDR3 sequences, about 20% recorded once. Sequencing was carried out using blood. These receptors were obtained from a woman in her forties or fifties with Graves' hyperthyroidism that later progressed to Graves' ophthalmopathy.

This clonotype was recorded a few times. The rearrangement uses TRBV2 and TRBJ2-4; TRBD2 agrees at 11 bases. V shed 8 bases, J shed 6 bases, and the junction held 9 bases outside the gene matches. The CDR3 spans 15 residues. Germline V gene sequence: CDR1 SNHLY, CDR2 FYNNEI. The CDR3 sequence: CASSITSGGGNIQYF. CDR3 nucleotides: TGTGCCAGCTCCATTACTAGCGGGGGCGGAAACATTCAGTACTTC.

This clonotype came up a few times. Given a much more abundant clone one base away, this may be a read error. The rearrangement links TRBV20-1 to TRBJ2-7; D is uncertain. The germline V gene encodes CDR1 DFQATT and CDR2 SNEGSKA (reference sequence). There are 14 residues in the CDR3. V dropped 4 bases and J dropped 1 base, with 14 bases sitting between them. CDR3 sequence reads: CSANHAGSSYEQYF. Here the CDR3 DNA reads TGCAGTGCTAACCACGCTGGATCTTCCTACGAGCAGTACTTC.

The rearrangement joins TRBV5-1 to TRBJ2-3; no firm D call. The V gene lost 2 bases and the J gene lost 0 bases, with 7 bases spanning the gap. Per the germline V gene, CDR1 is SGHRS and CDR2 is YFSETQ. CDR3 size: 14 residues. The CDR3, as DNA: TGCGCCAGCAGCTTAGGAGAGAGCACAGATACGCAGTATTTT. Amino acid sequence: CASSLGESTDTQYF.

This clonotype was picked up many times. CDR3 sequence reads: CASSYFLQTSGASTDTQYF. CDR3 DNA sequence: TGTGCCAGCAGTTACTTTCTCCAGACTAGCGGGGCGAGCACAGATACGCAGTATTTT. The chain is built from TRBV6-6 and TRBJ2-3, with 11 bases fitting TRBD2. The CDR3 sequence is 19 residues long. The V and J ends lost 1 base and 0 bases, in that order; junction bases with no gene match: 9. The germline CDR1 and CDR2 sequences are MNHNY and SVGAGI (reference sequence).

In this sample, this clonotype turned up many times. V is TRBV11-3 and J is TRBJ1-5, with 10 bases matching TRBD1. Germline-derived CDR1 and CDR2 are SGHNT and YENEEA. The CDR3 loop spans 16 amino acids. V gave up 6 bases and J gave up 3 bases; unmatched junction bases: 8. The CDR3 reads CASSFPGQGYNQPQHF. The CDR3 nucleotides read TGTGCCAGCAGTTTTCCGGGACAGGGGTACAATCAGCCCCAGCATTTT.

This clonotype was counted a few times. The chain recombines TRBV20-1 with TRBJ2-2; maybe TRBD2 (5 bases). The germline gives CDR1 DFQATT, CDR2 SNEGSKA (reference sequence). This CDR3 has 14 amino acids. V lost 6 bases and J 8 bases, leaving 19 bases between the germline ends. This chain's CDR3 is CSARSGITAGELFF. In nucleotides, the CDR3 is TGCAGTGCAAGATCCGGGATAACGGCGGGGGAGCTGTTTTTT.